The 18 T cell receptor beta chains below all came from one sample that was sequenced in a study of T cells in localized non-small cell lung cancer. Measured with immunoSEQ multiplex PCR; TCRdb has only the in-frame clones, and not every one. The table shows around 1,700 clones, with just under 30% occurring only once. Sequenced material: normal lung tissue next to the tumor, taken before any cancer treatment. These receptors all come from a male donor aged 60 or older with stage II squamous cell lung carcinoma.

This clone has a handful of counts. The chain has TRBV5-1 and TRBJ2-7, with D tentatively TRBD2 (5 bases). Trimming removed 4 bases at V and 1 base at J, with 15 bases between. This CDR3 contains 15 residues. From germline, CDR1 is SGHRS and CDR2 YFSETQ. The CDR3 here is CASSPPGVRSYEQYF. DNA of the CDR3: TGCGCCAGCAGCCCCCCCGGGGTCCGTTCCTACGAGCAGTACTTC.

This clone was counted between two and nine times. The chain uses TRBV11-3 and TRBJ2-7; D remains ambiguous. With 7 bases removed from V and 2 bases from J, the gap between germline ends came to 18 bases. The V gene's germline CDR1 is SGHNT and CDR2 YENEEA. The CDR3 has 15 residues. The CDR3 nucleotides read TGTGCCAGCACCCAGAGTGGAGTTTTTCCCTACGAGCAGTACTTC. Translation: CASTQSGVFPYEQYF.

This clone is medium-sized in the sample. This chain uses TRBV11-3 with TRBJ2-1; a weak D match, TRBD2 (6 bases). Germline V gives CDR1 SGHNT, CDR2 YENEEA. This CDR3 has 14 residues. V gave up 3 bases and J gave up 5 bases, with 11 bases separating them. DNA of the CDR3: TGTGCCAGCAGCTTGCGAGGGACTCACAATGAGCAGTTCTTC. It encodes CASSLRGTHNEQFF.

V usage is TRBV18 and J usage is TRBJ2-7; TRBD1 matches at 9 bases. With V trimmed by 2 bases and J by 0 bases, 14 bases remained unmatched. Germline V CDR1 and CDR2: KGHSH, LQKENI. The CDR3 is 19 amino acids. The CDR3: CASSPARMGKTGGSYEQYF. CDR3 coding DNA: TGTGCCAGCTCACCAGCGAGGATGGGTAAGACAGGGGGCTCCTACGAGCAGTACTTC.

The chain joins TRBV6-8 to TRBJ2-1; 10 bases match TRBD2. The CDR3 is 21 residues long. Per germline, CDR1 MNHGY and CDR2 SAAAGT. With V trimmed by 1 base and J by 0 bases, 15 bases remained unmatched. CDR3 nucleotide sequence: TGTGCCAGCAGTTACTTGGTGGTTCGGCTAGCGGGGGAGTCCTCCTACAATGAGCAGTTCTTC. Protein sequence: CASSYLVVRLAGESSYNEQFF.

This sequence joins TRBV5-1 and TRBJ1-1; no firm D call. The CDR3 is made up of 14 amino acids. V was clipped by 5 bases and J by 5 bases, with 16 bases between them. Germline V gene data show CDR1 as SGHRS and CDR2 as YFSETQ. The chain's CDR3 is CASSEGTAATEAFF. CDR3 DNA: TGCGCCAGCAGTGAAGGTACAGCCGCAACTGAAGCTTTCTTT.

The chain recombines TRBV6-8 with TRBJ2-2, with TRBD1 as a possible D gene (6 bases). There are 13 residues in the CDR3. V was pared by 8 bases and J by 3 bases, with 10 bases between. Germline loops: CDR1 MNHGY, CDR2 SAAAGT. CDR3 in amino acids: CASRTVDTGELFF. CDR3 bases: TGTGCCAGCCGGACAGTAGACACCGGGGAGCTGTTTTTT.

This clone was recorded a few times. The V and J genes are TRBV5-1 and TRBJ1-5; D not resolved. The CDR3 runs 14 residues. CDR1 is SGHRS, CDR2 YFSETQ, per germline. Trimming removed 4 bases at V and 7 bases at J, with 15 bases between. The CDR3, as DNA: TGCGCCAGCAGCCAAGAAGCAGGCGGACAGCCCCAGCATTTT. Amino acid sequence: CASSQEAGGQPQHF. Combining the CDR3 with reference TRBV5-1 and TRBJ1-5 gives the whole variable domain KAGVTQTPRYLIKTRGQQVTLSCSPISGHRSVSWYQQTPGQGLQFLFEYFSETQRNKGNFPGRFSGRQFSNSRSEMNVSTLELGDSALYLCASSQEAGGQPQHFGDGTRLSIL.

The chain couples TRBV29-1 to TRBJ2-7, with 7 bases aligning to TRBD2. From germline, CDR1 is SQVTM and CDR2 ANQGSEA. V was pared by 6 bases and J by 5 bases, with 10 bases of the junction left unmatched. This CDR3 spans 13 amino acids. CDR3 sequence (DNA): TGCAGCGTCGTAAAAGGGACTATTAACGAGCAGTACTTC. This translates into CSVVKGTINEQYF.

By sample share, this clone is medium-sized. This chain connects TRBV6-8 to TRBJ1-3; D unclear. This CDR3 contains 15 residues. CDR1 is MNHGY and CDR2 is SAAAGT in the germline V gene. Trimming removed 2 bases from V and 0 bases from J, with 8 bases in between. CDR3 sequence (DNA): TGTGCCAGCAGTTACCAGTCTAGCTCTGGAAACACCATATATTTT. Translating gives CASSYQSSSGNTIYF.

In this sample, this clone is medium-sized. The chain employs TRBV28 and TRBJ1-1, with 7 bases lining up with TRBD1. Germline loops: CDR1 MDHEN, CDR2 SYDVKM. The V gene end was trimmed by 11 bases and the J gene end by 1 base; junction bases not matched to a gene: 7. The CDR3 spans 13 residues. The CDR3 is CAARQGWNTEAFF. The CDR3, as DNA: TGTGCCGCCCGACAGGGTTGGAACACTGAAGCTTTCTTT.

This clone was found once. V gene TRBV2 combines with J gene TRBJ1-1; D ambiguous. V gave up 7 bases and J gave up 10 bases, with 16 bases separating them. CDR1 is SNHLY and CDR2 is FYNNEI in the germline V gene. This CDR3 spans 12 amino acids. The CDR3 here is CASKYKGSGAFF. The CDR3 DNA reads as TGTGCCAGCAAATATAAAGGGAGCGGAGCTTTCTTT.

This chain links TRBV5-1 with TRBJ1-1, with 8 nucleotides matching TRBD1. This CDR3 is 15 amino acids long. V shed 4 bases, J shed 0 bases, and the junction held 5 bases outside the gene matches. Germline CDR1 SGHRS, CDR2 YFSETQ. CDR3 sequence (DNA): TGCGCCAGCAGCCCCAGGGGGCTCGTGAACACTGAAGCTTTCTTT. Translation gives CASSPRGLVNTEAFF.

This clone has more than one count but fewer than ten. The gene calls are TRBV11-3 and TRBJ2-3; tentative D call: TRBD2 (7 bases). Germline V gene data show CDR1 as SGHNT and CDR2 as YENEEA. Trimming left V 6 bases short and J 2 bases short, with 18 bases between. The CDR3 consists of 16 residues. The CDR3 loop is CASRGGDILVTDTQYF. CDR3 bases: TGTGCCAGCAGGGGAGGGGACATTCTAGTCACAGATACGCAGTATTTT.

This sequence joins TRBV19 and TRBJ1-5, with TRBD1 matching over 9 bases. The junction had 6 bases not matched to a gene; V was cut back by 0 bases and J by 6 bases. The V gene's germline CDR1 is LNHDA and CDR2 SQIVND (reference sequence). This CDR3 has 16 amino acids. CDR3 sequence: CASSIEGQGTSQPQHF. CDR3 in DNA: TGTGCCAGTAGTATAGAAGGACAGGGGACGAGTCAGCCCCAGCATTTT.

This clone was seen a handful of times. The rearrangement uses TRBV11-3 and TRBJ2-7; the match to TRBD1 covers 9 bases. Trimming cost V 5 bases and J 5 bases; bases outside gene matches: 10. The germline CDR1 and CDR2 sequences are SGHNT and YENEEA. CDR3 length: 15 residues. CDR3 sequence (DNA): TGTGCCAGCAGCCTGGACAGGGGCCGAACGAACGAGCAGTACTTC. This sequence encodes CASSLDRGRTNEQYF.

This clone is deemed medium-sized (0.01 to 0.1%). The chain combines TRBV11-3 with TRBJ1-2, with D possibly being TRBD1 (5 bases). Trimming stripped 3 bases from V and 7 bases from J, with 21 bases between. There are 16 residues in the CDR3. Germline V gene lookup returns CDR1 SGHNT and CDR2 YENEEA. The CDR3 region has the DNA TGTGCCAGCAGCTTGGTGGGCAGAGAGGGGCAGTTTGGCTACACCTTC. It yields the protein CASSLVGREGQFGYTF.

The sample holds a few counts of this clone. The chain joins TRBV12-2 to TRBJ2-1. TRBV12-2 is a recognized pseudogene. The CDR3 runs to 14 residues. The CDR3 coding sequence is TGTGCCGACCAACGGGACCCTACCAGTGTTGAGCAGTTCTTC. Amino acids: CADQRDPTSVEQFF.